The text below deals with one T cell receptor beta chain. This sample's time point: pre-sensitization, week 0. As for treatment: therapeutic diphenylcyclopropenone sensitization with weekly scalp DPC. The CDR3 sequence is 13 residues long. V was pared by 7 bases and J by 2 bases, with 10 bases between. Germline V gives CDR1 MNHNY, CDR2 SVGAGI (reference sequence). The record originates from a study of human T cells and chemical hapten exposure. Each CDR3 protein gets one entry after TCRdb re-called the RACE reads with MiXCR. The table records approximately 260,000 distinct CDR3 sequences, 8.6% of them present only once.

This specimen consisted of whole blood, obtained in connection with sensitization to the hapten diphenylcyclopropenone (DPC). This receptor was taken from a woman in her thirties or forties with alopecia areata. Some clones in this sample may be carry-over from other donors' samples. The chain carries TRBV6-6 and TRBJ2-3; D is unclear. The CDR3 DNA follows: TGTGCCAGCATAGGTCCCCACACAGATACGCAGTATTTT. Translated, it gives CASIGPHTDTQYF.